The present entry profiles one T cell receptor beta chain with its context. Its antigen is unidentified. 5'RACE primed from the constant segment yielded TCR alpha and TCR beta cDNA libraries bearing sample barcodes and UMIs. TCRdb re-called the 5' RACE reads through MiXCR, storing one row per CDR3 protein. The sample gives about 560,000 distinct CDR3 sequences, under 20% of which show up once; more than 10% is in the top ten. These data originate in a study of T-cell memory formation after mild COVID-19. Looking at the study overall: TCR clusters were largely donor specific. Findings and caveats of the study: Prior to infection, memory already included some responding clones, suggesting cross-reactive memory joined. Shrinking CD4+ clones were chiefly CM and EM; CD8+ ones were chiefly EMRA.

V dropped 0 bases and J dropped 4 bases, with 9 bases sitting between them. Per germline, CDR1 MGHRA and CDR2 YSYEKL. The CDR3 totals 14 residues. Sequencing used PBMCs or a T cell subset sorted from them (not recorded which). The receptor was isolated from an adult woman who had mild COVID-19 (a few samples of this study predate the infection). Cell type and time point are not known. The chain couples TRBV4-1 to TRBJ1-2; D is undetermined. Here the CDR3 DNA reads TGCGCCAGCAGCCAAGAAACGGGGTTCTATGGCTACACCTTC. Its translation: CASSQETGFYGYTF.